This T cell receptor beta chain originates from a study of blood T cells in healthy people across ages. The V gene end was trimmed by 8 bases and the J gene end by 1 base; junction bases not matched to a gene: 4. Germline V lookup: CDR1 GTSNPN, CDR2 SVGIG (reference sequence). The length of the CDR3 is 12 residues. The authors ran a second PCR of about 6 to 12 cycles using a sample-barcoded 5' primer and a J-beta primer mix. TCRdb called the 5' RACE reads again in MiXCR, with one record for every CDR3 protein. This sample carries about 570,000 distinct CDR3 sequences, approximately 26% of them seen once, and the ten largest clones take over 3.5%. Per sample, no less than 5 micrograms of total RNA were extracted. This sample also appeared in a second study, on T cells of mothers and their children.

The sample comprised blood. This receptor was obtained from a boy under 10 years old in good health. This chain connects TRBV30 to TRBJ1-1, with 7 nucleotides matching TRBD1. The CDR3 here is CAAGQTNTEAFF. DNA of the CDR3: TGTGCCGCGGGACAGACGAACACTGAAGCTTTCTTT.